This TCR beta chain was captured in a study of T cell responses to AZD1222 COVID-19 vaccine (dated by TCRdb to the early 2020s). Notes on the research overall: A total of about 230 trial participants underwent TCR sequencing, of whom about 200 received two doses of AZD1222 and roughly 25 received two doses of the MenACWY control vaccine. Trial participants were enrolled by age into subgroups of 18-55, 56-69 and 70-plus years, and around 150, 28 and 57 TCR-sequenced participants, respectively, were included in these subgroups.

CDR1 SQVTM and CDR2 ANQGSEA were looked up in the germline V gene. CDR3 length: 17 amino acids, cysteine to phenylalanine. Here the CDR3 DNA is all that survives: 51 bases in frame from base 1. About this clone itself: The antigen it binds to is not known. Compared with germline, one end of the junction differs, possibly owing to a read error.

The CDR3 regions of human TCRbeta chains were analyzed by immunosequencing. From the authors' description of their analysis: TCRs in the repertoires were compared against a reference library of SARS-CoV-2-specific TCRs that had been generated with the MIRA antigen-specificity platform. Breadth was defined as the fraction of unique TCRs that were SARS-CoV-2-associated, and depth was defined as the fraction of total T cells that were SARS-CoV-2-associated. Using the MIRA data, every spike-specific TCR was mapped to the spike region that the TCR reacted to and assigned to either a CD4 or a CD8 class. Log10-transformed breadth and depth values were compared by one-way ANOVA with Sidak's multiple comparisons tests. The table comes from immuneACCESS by way of TCRdb, which keeps in-frame sequences with V and J called. Part of the clones is missing from these tables; in studies checked, under half for an unresolved V gene and the rest for unknown reasons. That table gives V, J and clone size, and the DNA gave D and trimming. The sample has 100,000 to 150,000 clones on record, 80% to 95% of them singletons. 0.9% to 1.3% of the sample is in the top ten clones.

The sample's time point label is to be understood as: about 28 days (+/-7) after the second vaccine dose. AZD1222 recipients with second doses at about 4 weeks or about 12 weeks were pooled, because spike-specific TCR depth and breadth did not differ between schedules. Samples from vaccinated people were obtained from the UK trials COV001 and COV002, which included a single-blind randomized controlled phase 2/3 trial of AZD1222 (ChAdOx1 nCoV-19) in healthy adults. Trial participant PBMC samples were collected at day 0 and day 28 after the second dose for TCRbeta chain sequencing. Results and caveats for the whole study, not just this receptor: Nearly half of unique spike-specific TCRs reportedly recognized epitopes outside regions mutated in the B.1.351 and B.1.1.7 variants. No day 14 peak-response samples were available, so repertoires were characterized only after the peak T cell response. The 56-69-year group was small, and its depth increase did not reach significance, likely because of low power. Conclusions about previously exposed vaccinees were limited because only 6 or 7 AZD1222 recipients were SARS-CoV-2 seropositive at baseline. The whole spike protein was spanned by vaccine-associated CD4 TCRs, and dominant responses were seen in regions 160-218 and 743-854. Spike-specific TCR breadth and depth rose significantly after two AZD1222 doses compared with day 0 and with MenACWY recipients. Most participants were white British and females outnumbered males, and the authors suggested that clonal diversity may have been underestimated.

The chain couples TRBV29-1 to TRBJ2-3; possibly the D gene is TRBD2, per 6 matching bases. This TCR was recovered from an adult who received the AZD1222 COVID-19 vaccine. This sample comprised peripheral blood, obtained 28 days after the second AZD1222 dose. DNA sequence: TGCAGCGCTGAAGCCACCTTAGCTGGAGGGGCCACAGATACGCAGTATTTT. Its protein product is CSAEATLAGGATDTQYF.